The entry below describes one TCR beta chain. Its cognate antigen is unknown. An immunoSEQ assay, version v3.0, was performed at survey level. TCRdb keeps only in-frame clones here, not all; method: immunoSEQ multiplex PCR. The sample records 30,000 to 40,000 clones, about 70% being singletons. These data originate in a study of long-term antiretroviral therapy in people with HIV. Across the study: Samples from the earliest time points predate the 2015 immediate-ART recommendation by about a decade. Study results and caveats: Relative to control repertoires, HIV repertoires exhibited narrower CDR3 length ranges. Pre-ART clonal expansions dominated every time point's repertoire. Diversity measured after ART increased yet remained under transplant donor controls.

The CDR3 runs 16 residues. Germline V gene lookup returns CDR1 SGHRS and CDR2 YFSETQ. V was trimmed by 6 bases and J by 6 bases, leaving 21 bases between them. This material consisted of unsorted PBMCs, taken 3 years after starting antiretroviral therapy. The gene calls are TRBV5-1 and TRBJ2-2, with D perhaps TRBD1 (6 bases). This TCR was recovered from a man between 50 and 59 years old with HIV. The CDR3 is CASIEARQGKSGELFF. The CDR3 coding sequence is TGCGCCAGCATAGAAGCTCGGCAGGGGAAATCCGGGGAGCTGTTTTTT.